This is a list of T cell receptor beta chains from one sample in a study of blood T cell repertoires in COVID-19. Using immunoSEQ multiplex PCR, the repertoire was profiled, and TCRdb retains in-frame clones only, with some absent. The sample carries over 200,000 clones, approximately 84% recorded once. Sequenced input: peripheral blood. The receptor set was obtained from a man in his forties with active or convalescent COVID-19. CDR3s include the opening cysteine and the closing phenylalanine or tryptophan. D genes are given only for firm matches. Not every row has a clone size; where given, it reads once, few, many or a size class.

CDR3 protein: CASSYRASGYEQYF
CDR3 DNA: TGTGCCAGCAGTTATCGCGCCAGCGGATACGAGCAGTACTTC
J gene: TRBJ2-7
V gene: TRBV27
D gene: -
clone size: -

CDR3 protein: CASSGVGALAEMNTEAFF
CDR3 DNA: TGTGCCAGCTCAGGGGTAGGGGCCCTCGCTGAAATGAACACTGAAGCTTTCTTT
J gene: TRBJ1-1
V gene: TRBV18
D gene: -
clone size: -

CDR3 protein: CASSNDRSGNTIYF
CDR3 DNA: TGTGCCAGCTCAAACGACAGATCTGGAAACACCATATATTTT
J gene: TRBJ1-3
V gene: TRBV18
D gene: -
clone size: -

CDR3 protein: CASSSDRVSSGNTIYF
CDR3 DNA: TGTGCCAGCAGCTCCGACAGGGTTAGCTCTGGAAACACCATATATTTT
J gene: TRBJ1-3
V gene: TRBV7-9
D gene: TRBD1
clone size: -

CDR3 protein: CASSLSGGAGYNEQFF
CDR3 DNA: TGTGCCAGCAGCTTGAGCGGGGGGGCAGGCTACAATGAGCAGTTCTTC
J gene: TRBJ2-1
V gene: TRBV5-4
D gene: TRBD2
clone size: -

CDR3 protein: CASSFSIDSSYNEQFF
CDR3 DNA: TGTGCCAGCAGTTTTAGTATCGACAGCTCCTACAATGAGCAGTTCTTC
J gene: TRBJ2-1
V gene: TRBV28
D gene: -
clone size: -

CDR3 protein: CASSQGGYSVEQFF
CDR3 DNA: TGCGCCAGCAGCCAAGGAGGATATAGCGTTGAGCAGTTCTTC
J gene: TRBJ2-1
V gene: TRBV4-1
D gene: -
clone size: -

CDR3 protein: CASSQRGGGYEQYF
CDR3 DNA: TGTGCCAGCAGCCAGCGGGGGGGAGGTTACGAGCAGTACTTC
J gene: TRBJ2-7
V gene: TRBV27
D gene: TRBD2
clone size: -

CDR3 protein: CASSEADRANQPQHF
CDR3 DNA: TGTGCCAGCAGTGAAGCGGACAGGGCCAATCAGCCCCAGCATTTT
J gene: TRBJ1-5
V gene: TRBV6-1
D gene: TRBD1
clone size: -

CDR3 protein: CASSQGQSNQPQHF
CDR3 DNA: TGTGCCAGCAGCCAGGGACAAAGCAATCAGCCCCAGCATTTT
J gene: TRBJ1-5
V gene: TRBV3-1/TRBV3-2
D gene: -
clone size: -

CDR3 protein: CASSSGHLDGYTF
CDR3 DNA: TGTGCCAGCAGCTCTGGACACCTCGATGGCTACACCTTC
J gene: TRBJ1-2
V gene: TRBV13
D gene: -
clone size: -

CDR3 protein: CASSPHRGLAELFF
CDR3 DNA: TGCGCCAGCAGCCCCCACAGGGGGCTGGCGGAGCTGTTTTTT
J gene: TRBJ2-2
V gene: TRBV4-1
D gene: TRBD1
clone size: -

CDR3 protein: CASSQALRGNTEAFF
CDR3 DNA: TGCGCCAGCAGCCAAGCCCTCAGGGGGAACACTGAAGCTTTCTTT
J gene: TRBJ1-1
V gene: TRBV4-1
D gene: -
clone size: -

CDR3 protein: CASSPRGDEQYF
CDR3 DNA: TGTGCCAGCAGCCCCCGGGGGGACGAGCAGTACTTC
J gene: TRBJ2-7
V gene: TRBV9
D gene: TRBD2
clone size: -

CDR3 protein: CASSETGEGQPQHF
CDR3 DNA: TGTGCCAGCAGCGAAACAGGGGAAGGGCAGCCCCAGCATTTT
J gene: TRBJ1-5
V gene: TRBV6-4
D gene: TRBD1
clone size: -

CDR3 protein: CASSLDPPGKQFF
CDR3 DNA: TGTGCCAGCAGCTTAGACCCCCCGGGGAAGCAGTTCTTC
J gene: TRBJ2-1
V gene: TRBV11-3
D gene: -
clone size: -

CDR3 protein: CASTSGGNEQYF
CDR3 DNA: TGCGCCAGCACCTCAGGGGGCAACGAGCAGTACTTC
J gene: TRBJ2-7
V gene: TRBV5-1
D gene: TRBD1
clone size: -

CDR3 protein: CASSQNLQGGADSPLHF
CDR3 DNA: TGTGCCAGCAGCCAAAACTTACAGGGTGGAGCGGATTCACCCCTCCACTTT
J gene: TRBJ1-6
V gene: TRBV3-1/TRBV3-2
D gene: -
clone size: -

CDR3 protein: CASSRGGPQETQYF
CDR3 DNA: TGTGCCAGCAGTCGGGGGGGTCCCCAAGAGACCCAGTACTTC
J gene: TRBJ2-5
V gene: TRBV28
D gene: TRBD2
clone size: -

CDR3 protein: CASSSGLAGALSGELFF
CDR3 DNA: TGTGCCAGCAGTTCGGGACTAGCGGGTGCCTTGAGCGGGGAGCTGTTTTTT
J gene: TRBJ2-2
V gene: TRBV7-8
D gene: TRBD2
clone size: few

CDR3 protein: CAWTRGIGQPQHF
CDR3 DNA: TGTGCCTGGACTCGGGGAATCGGTCAGCCCCAGCATTTT
J gene: TRBJ1-5
V gene: TRBV30
D gene: -
clone size: -

CDR3 protein: CSVLARDSGQETQYF
CDR3 DNA: TGCAGCGTTCTTGCCCGGGACAGCGGCCAAGAGACCCAGTACTTC
J gene: TRBJ2-5
V gene: TRBV29-1
D gene: TRBD1
clone size: -

CDR3 protein: CASLQTGTPAPTGELFF
CDR3 DNA: TGTGCCAGCCTGCAAACAGGGACACCCGCTCCCACCGGGGAGCTGTTTTTT
J gene: TRBJ2-2
V gene: TRBV2
D gene: -
clone size: -

CDR3 protein: CASSVRDLSNEKLFF
CDR3 DNA: TGTGCCAGCAGTGTTCGGGACTTATCAAATGAAAAACTGTTTTTT
J gene: TRBJ1-4
V gene: TRBV2
D gene: -
clone size: -

CDR3 protein: CASSQAVRNSPLHF
CDR3 DNA: TGCGCCAGCAGCCAAGCAGTAAGAAATTCACCCCTCCACTTT
J gene: TRBJ1-6
V gene: TRBV4-1
D gene: -
clone size: once

CDR3 protein: CASSLVDIRGGYTF
CDR3 DNA: TGCGCCAGCAGCTTGGTTGATATTCGGGGTGGCTACACCTTC
J gene: TRBJ1-2
V gene: TRBV5-1
D gene: -
clone size: -

CDR3 protein: CASSFRIASYNEQFF
CDR3 DNA: TGCGCCAGCAGCTTTAGGATAGCCTCCTACAATGAGCAGTTCTTC
J gene: TRBJ2-1
V gene: TRBV5-1
D gene: -
clone size: -

CDR3 protein: CASSRTGMDEQFF
CDR3 DNA: TGTGCCAGCAGCAGAACAGGTATGGATGAGCAGTTCTTC
J gene: TRBJ2-1
V gene: TRBV5-4
D gene: -
clone size: -

CDR3 protein: CASKQGQNNEQFF
CDR3 DNA: TGTGCCAGCAAGCAGGGACAGAACAATGAGCAGTTCTTC
J gene: TRBJ2-1
V gene: TRBV2
D gene: TRBD1
clone size: many

CDR3 protein: CASTGTGALNTEAFF
CDR3 DNA: TGTGCCAGCACCGGGACAGGGGCGTTGAACACTGAAGCTTTCTTT
J gene: TRBJ1-1
V gene: TRBV5-4
D gene: TRBD1
clone size: -

CDR3 protein: CASSFSTGELFF
CDR3 DNA: TGCGCCAGCAGCTTCAGTACCGGGGAGCTGTTTTTT
J gene: TRBJ2-2
V gene: TRBV5-1
D gene: -
clone size: -

CDR3 protein: CASSYQGVGGYTF
CDR3 DNA: TGTGCCAGCAGTTATCAGGGGGTTGGGGGCTACACCTTC
J gene: TRBJ1-2
V gene: TRBV12-3/TRBV12-4
D gene: TRBD1
clone size: -